These 25 T cell receptor beta chains were all obtained from the same sample, sequenced in a study of T cell responses to AZD1222 COVID-19 vaccine. The table came from immunoSEQ multiplex PCR; TCRdb's copy has only in-frame clones and leaves some out. This table holds approximately 200,000 clones, around 94% found once. The sequences come from peripheral blood, collected 28 days after the second dose of the MenACWY control vaccine. The receptors were sampled from an adult who received the MenACWY meningococcal vaccine as a control.

The V gene is TRBV6-7, the J gene TRBJ1-2; D is unclear. TRBV6-7 is reported as an ORF; its role is uncertain. The CDR3 contains 12 residues. Trimming left V 8 bases short and J 4 bases short, with 11 bases between. In nucleotides, the CDR3 is TGTGCCAGCCCCCAAACAATCTATGGCTACACCTTC. Translated, it gives CASPQTIYGYTF.

V gene TRBV3-1 (or the pseudogene TRBV3-2) combines with J gene TRBJ2-1; no definite D call. This CDR3 comprises 13 residues. The germline V gene encodes CDR1 LGHDT and CDR2 YNNKEL (reference sequence). V shed 3 bases and J shed 4 bases, with 7 bases lying between them. CDR3 protein: CASSQERYNEQFF. The CDR3 DNA sequence: TGTGCCAGCAGCCAGGAAAGGTACAATGAGCAGTTCTTC.

The chain links TRBV12-3 or TRBV12-4 to TRBJ1-1; D remains unclear. The V gene lost 7 bases and the J gene lost 1 base, with 10 bases spanning the gap. This CDR3 spans 13 amino acids. DNA for the CDR3: TGTGCCAGCACCATTACAGAGAACACTGAAGCTTTCTTT. Its protein product is CASTITENTEAFF.

V gene TRBV5-1 combines with J gene TRBJ2-2, with TRBD2 identical over 11 bases. J was trimmed by 5 bases and V by 4 bases; bases with no gene match: 7. This CDR3 spans 16 amino acids. Germline V gene lookup returns CDR1 SGHRS and CDR2 YFSETQ. CDR3 in amino acids: CASSPSVAGGTGELFF. The CDR3 coding sequence is TGCGCCAGCAGCCCCTCGGTAGCGGGAGGGACCGGGGAGCTGTTTTTT.

V gene TRBV28 combines with J gene TRBJ1-2; D not resolved. The germline CDR1 and CDR2 sequences are MDHEN and SYDVKM. This CDR3 contains 12 residues. V lost 7 bases to trimming and J lost 0 bases, with 6 bases between them. The CDR3 bases are TGTGCCAGCATGTCAGCTAACTATGGCTACACCTTC. Translating it yields CASMSANYGYTF.

CDR3 sequence reads: CASSFRGGSPLHF. Written as DNA, the CDR3 is TGTGCCAGCAGTTTTCGGGGTGGGTCACCCCTCCACTTT. The gene calls are TRBV28 and TRBJ1-6; no firm D call. CDR1 is MDHEN, CDR2 SYDVKM, per germline. V was pared by 3 bases and J by 10 bases, with 10 bases between. The CDR3 is made up of 13 amino acids.

V gene TRBV20-1 combines with J gene TRBJ2-5; D not certain. CDR3 length: 14 amino acids. Trimming removed 3 bases at V and 5 bases at J, with 16 bases between. The germline V gene encodes CDR1 DFQATT and CDR2 SNEGSKA (reference sequence). The CDR3 nucleotides are TGCAGTGCTAGTCCCCGAGTGTGGGATGAGACCCAGTACTTC. It specifies CSASPRVWDETQYF.

The J gene is TRBJ2-3, the V gene TRBV2; a possible D gene is TRBD2 (6 bases). V was trimmed by 6 bases and J by 4 bases, leaving 14 bases between them. This CDR3 is 14 amino acids long. The germline V gene encodes CDR1 SNHLY and CDR2 FYNNEI. The CDR3 sequence: CASRKLAGSDTQYF. CDR3 DNA: TGTGCCAGCAGGAAACTAGCTGGCTCAGATACGCAGTATTTT.

The rearrangement links TRBV19 to TRBJ1-4; D ambiguous. V was trimmed by 10 bases and J by 6 bases, leaving 24 bases between them. CDR1 is LNHDA, CDR2 SQIVND, per germline (reference sequence). The CDR3 sequence is 16 residues long. CDR3 bases: TGTGCCACCTCTTACTCCCCACGGGAGGTGTATGAAAAACTGTTTTTT. It specifies CATSYSPREVYEKLFF. The variable domain in full, with the rest retrieved from reference TRBV19 and TRBJ1-4, is DGGITQSPKYLFRKEGQNVTLSCEQNLNHDAMYWYRQDPGQGLRLIYYSQIVNDFQKGDIAEGYSVSREKKESFPLTVTSAQKNPTAFYLCATSYSPREVYEKLFFGSGTQLSVL.

There are a few counts of this clone. The rearrangement uses TRBV19 and TRBJ1-5; TRBD1 matches 9 bases. V gave up 4 bases and J gave up 4 bases; unmatched junction bases: 8. Germline CDR1 LNHDA, CDR2 SQIVND (reference sequence). CDR3 length: 16 amino acids. This chain's CDR3 is CASSTTGGSGNQPQHF. CDR3 coding DNA: TGTGCCAGTAGTACCACAGGGGGCTCGGGGAATCAGCCCCAGCATTTT.

The chain recombines TRBV19 with TRBJ1-5, with a weak D call TRBD1 (6 bases). The CDR3 is made up of 15 amino acids. Germline lookup yields CDR1 LNHDA and CDR2 SQIVND (reference sequence). V was clipped by 7 bases and J by 5 bases, with 18 bases between them. The CDR3 nucleotides are TGTGCCAGTAACCCACAGGGAGCTTTCTATCAGCCCCAGCATTTT. Translation: CASNPQGAFYQPQHF.

The rearrangement uses TRBV25-1 and TRBJ1-1, with 8 bases aligning to TRBD1. The CDR3 extends over 17 amino acids. CDR1 MGHDK and CDR2 SYGVNS come from the germline V gene. Unmatched junction bases numbered 14, after V lost 4 bases and J lost 4 bases. This chain's CDR3 is CASSGRTGSPLGTEAFF. CDR3 sequence (DNA): TGTGCCAGCAGTGGGCGGACAGGGAGCCCGCTAGGCACTGAAGCTTTCTTT.

With regard to this clone: Other DNA variants within this sample encode the same CDR3. This chain links TRBV18 with TRBJ1-6; D not certain. Germline CDR1 and CDR2: KGHSH and LQKENI. The V and J ends lost 3 bases and 8 bases respectively, with 8 bases between them. CDR3 size: 13 residues. The CDR3 reads CASSPDRDSPLHF. The CDR3 bases are TGTGCCAGCTCACCCGACCGGGATTCACCCCTCCACTTT.

This chain joins TRBV30 and TRBJ2-1; D is possibly TRBD2 (6 bases). From germline, CDR1 is GTSNPN and CDR2 SVGIG (reference sequence). V lost 3 bases, J lost 6 bases, and 9 bases lay in between. This CDR3 comprises 12 residues. The CDR3 nucleotides read TGTGCCTGGAGCGGGGACTTCAATGAGCAGTTCTTC. Translating it yields CAWSGDFNEQFF.

The rearrangement joins TRBV28 to TRBJ2-7; D is uncertain. From germline, CDR1 is MDHEN and CDR2 SYDVKM. V lost 4 bases and J 0 bases, leaving 7 bases between the germline ends. The CDR3 loop spans 13 amino acids. The CDR3 is CASSSSASYEQYF. The CDR3 bases are TGTGCCAGCAGTTCCTCAGCCTCCTACGAGCAGTACTTC.

The V call is TRBV14, the J call TRBJ2-1; the D is unclear. The length of the CDR3 is 14 residues. The germline V and J ends were trimmed by 0 bases and 7 bases, with 10 bases remaining between them. CDR1 is SGHDN and CDR2 is FVKESK in the germline V gene. CDR3 nucleotide sequence: TGTGCCAGCAGCCAAGAGTACGGTCGGAATGAGCAGTTCTTC. Residues: CASSQEYGRNEQFF.

V usage is TRBV25-1 and J usage is TRBJ1-1; D unresolved. Deletions cut 6 bases from V and 1 base from J, with 3 bases between. The CDR3 consists of 11 residues. Germline loops: CDR1 MGHDK, CDR2 SYGVNS. The CDR3 spells CASRQNTEAFF. The CDR3 coding sequence is TGTGCCAGCAGGCAGAACACTGAAGCTTTCTTT.

This chain connects TRBV7-6 to TRBJ2-1, with 9 bases lining up with TRBD1. J gave up 5 bases and V 6 bases, and 11 bases lay outside the gene matches. In germline, CDR1 is SGHVS, CDR2 FNYEAQ. The CDR3 has 16 residues. This CDR3 is CASSPLGTGTDNEQFF. For the CDR3, the DNA is TGTGCCAGCAGTCCGCTCGGGACAGGGACTGACAATGAGCAGTTCTTC.

This clone has a handful of counts. The rearrangement uses TRBV5-4 and TRBJ1-2; D unresolved. The length of the CDR3 is 13 residues. Germline loops: CDR1 SGHNT, CDR2 YYREEE (reference sequence). The V and J ends lost 1 base and 7 bases respectively, with 11 bases between them. CDR3 sequence reads: CASSLTGSSGYTF. For the CDR3, the DNA is TGTGCCAGCAGCTTGACTGGGTCCTCTGGCTACACCTTC.

The V and J genes are TRBV27 and TRBJ1-6; possible D gene TRBD1, 5 bases. There are 14 residues in the CDR3. Trimming took 3 bases from V and 9 from J, leaving 12 bases between them. Germline V gene sequence: CDR1 MNHEY, CDR2 SMNVEV (reference sequence). CDR3 DNA: TGTGCCAGCAGTTTTTTGGGGCATGGTTCACCCCTCCACTTT. This gives the protein CASSFLGHGSPLHF.

V and J are TRBV19 and TRBJ1-5; a weak D match, TRBD1 (6 bases). V lost 7 bases and J 6 bases, leaving 19 bases between the germline ends. Looked up from germline, CDR1 is LNHDA and CDR2 is SQIVND (reference sequence). The CDR3 contains 15 residues. CDR3 coding DNA: TGTGCCAGTACTCCCCCGGGGGGCCGTGGTCAGCCCCAGCATTTT. It codes for CASTPPGGRGQPQHF.

The genes are TRBV4-3 and TRBJ2-7; 9 positions match TRBD1. This CDR3 comprises 15 residues. Germline loops: CDR1 LGHNA, CDR2 YSLEER. V trimming: 1 base; J trimming: 4 bases; junction bases outside the gene matches: 5. CDR3 sequence (DNA): TGCGCCAGCAGCCAAGCCGGGACAGGGTTGTACGAGCAGTACTTC. As protein: CASSQAGTGLYEQYF.

CDR3 region: CASSLGWDNEEEQYF. CDR3 DNA sequence: TGTGCCAGCAGCTTGGGTTGGGACAACGAAGAAGAGCAGTACTTC. This rearrangement joins TRBV5-6 to TRBJ2-7; possible D gene TRBD1, 6 bases. The length of the CDR3 is 15 residues. The germline V gene has CDR1 SGHDT and CDR2 YYEEEE. Deletions cut 0 bases from V and 7 bases from J, with 17 bases between. The variable domain in full, with the rest retrieved from reference TRBV5-6 and TRBJ2-7, is DAGVTQSPTHLIKTRGQQVTLRCSPKSGHDTVSWYQQALGQGPQFIFQYYEEEERQRGNFPDRFSGHQFPNYSSELNVNALLLGDSALYLCASSLGWDNEEEQYFGPGTRLTVT.

This rearrangement joins TRBV19 to TRBJ1-1, with 7 bases that match TRBD1. This CDR3 comprises 14 residues. Germline CDR1 reads LNHDA; CDR2 reads SQIVND (reference sequence). With 6 bases clipped from V and 1 base from J, the junction kept 5 bases outside the gene matches. Written as DNA, the CDR3 is TGTGCCAGTAGGACTCAGGGGGGGAACACTGAAGCTTTCTTT. Its protein product is CASRTQGGNTEAFF.

The gene calls are TRBV19 and TRBJ2-1, with 10 bases that match TRBD2. The CDR3 covers 16 residues. The J segment lost 2 bases and the V segment lost 3 bases, leaving 4 bases of the junction unmatched. The germline V gene encodes CDR1 LNHDA and CDR2 SQIVND (reference sequence). This CDR3 reads CASSMGSGGAYNEQFF. DNA of the CDR3: TGTGCCAGTAGTATGGGGAGCGGGGGGGCCTACAATGAGCAGTTCTTC.